This is a list of T cell receptor beta chains from one sample in a study of T cell repertoires in cytomegalovirus infection. In TCRdb, the reads were re-called with MiXCR into one record per CDR3 protein. The sample lists about 78,000 distinct CDR3 sequences, around 40% occurring once. These TCRs' antigens remain unknown. This material consisted of CD8+ T cells from cultured PBMCs, taken from culture after CMV antigen stimulation. All receptors come from a human donor in good health (CMV status not recorded). Some clones in this sample may be carry-over from other donors' samples. Both conserved end residues are part of each CDR3. Fields, in order: V gene, clone size, D gene, J gene, CDR3 DNA, CDR3 protein. D genes are given only for firm matches. Size tells how often a clone was seen (once, few, many) or the class of an expanded clone, and some rows leave it out.

V: TRBV2; size: .; D: TRBD2; J: TRBJ2-3; DNA: TGTGCCACCACGGGACTAGCGGGGGAACCGGATACGCAGTATTTT; CDR3: CATTGLAGEPDTQYF
V: TRBV27; size: .; D: .; J: TRBJ2-7; DNA: TGTGCCAGCAGTTTAGCCCGTAGCTCCTACGAGCAGTACTTC; CDR3: CASSLARSSYEQYF
V: TRBV28; size: .; D: .; J: TRBJ2-7; DNA: TGTGCCAGTCGATCCCGGGACCTGGGCCTCGAGCAGTACTTC; CDR3: CASRSRDLGLEQYF
V: TRBV2; size: .; D: TRBD2; J: TRBJ2-4; DNA: TGTGCCAGCAGTCCCCGACTAGCGGGGGGCCAGGGTAACTTC; CDR3: CASSPRLAGGQGNF
V: TRBV27; size: .; D: .; J: TRBJ1-5; DNA: TGTGCCAGCAGTTCCCGGCCCCTAGGCAATCAGCCCCAGCATTTT; CDR3: CASSSRPLGNQPQHF
V: TRBV7-6; size: few; D: .; J: TRBJ2-7; DNA: TGTGCCAGCAGCCTAGGGGCATCCTTGTACCTCTCCTACGAGCAGTACTTC; CDR3: CASSLGASLYLSYEQYF
V: TRBV5-1; size: few; D: TRBD1; J: TRBJ1-1; DNA: TGCGCCAGCAGCCTTGAGCCGGGACAGGGGACCTCAAACACTGAAGCTTTCTTT; CDR3: CASSLEPGQGTSNTEAFF
V: TRBV27; size: .; D: .; J: TRBJ2-5; DNA: TGTGCCAGCAGTTCCGGTTTATGGGAGACTAAGTACTTC; CDR3: CASSSGLWETKYF
V: TRBV7-8; size: few; D: TRBD2; J: TRBJ2-3; DNA: TGTGCCAGTACTAACGGGACTAGCTGGAATACGCAGTATTTT; CDR3: CASTNGTSWNTQYF
V: TRBV29-1; size: few; D: .; J: TRBJ1-1; DNA: TGCAGCGTTCAGACTGTCGGCACTGAAGCTTTCTTT; CDR3: CSVQTVGTEAFF
V: TRBV6-1; size: .; D: .; J: TRBJ1-1; DNA: TGTGCCAGCAGTCCCCCTCCATTTAAAATGAACACTGAAGCTTTCTTT; CDR3: CASSPPPFKMNTEAFF
V: TRBV29-1; size: once; D: .; J: TRBJ1-1; DNA: TGCAGCGTTGGAGGTACAGCAGAAGCTTTCTTT; CDR3: CSVGGTAEAFF
V: TRBV5-6; size: .; D: .; J: TRBJ2-7; DNA: TGTGCCAGCAGCTTGGCGGGATTTGGCGGTTACGAGCAGTACTTC; CDR3: CASSLAGFGGYEQYF
V: TRBV7-9; size: .; D: TRBD1; J: TRBJ1-5; DNA: TGTGCCAGCAGCCCCGGGACAGGGGATCAGCCCCAGCATTTT; CDR3: CASSPGTGDQPQHF
V: TRBV7-2; size: many; D: TRBD2; J: TRBJ2-3; DNA: TGTGCCAGCAGCCCCTGGACTAGCGGGGGGGCCACAAATACGCAGTATTTT; CDR3: CASSPWTSGGATNTQYF
V: TRBV27; size: .; D: TRBD1; J: TRBJ1-1; DNA: TGTGCCAGCAGTTTAGCGACAGGGGGCTCGGACACTGAAGCTTTCTTT; CDR3: CASSLATGGSDTEAFF
V: TRBV12-5; size: few; D: TRBD2; J: TRBJ2-5; DNA: TGTGCTAGTGGCTGGGGGGGACTCCATCGAGAGACCCAGTACTTC; CDR3: CASGWGGLHRETQYF
V: TRBV12-3/TRBV12-4; size: few; D: TRBD1; J: TRBJ1-2; DNA: TGTGCCAGCAGTGATCCGGGACAGGGGGACTACTACACCTTC; CDR3: CASSDPGQGDYYTF
V: TRBV11-2; size: few; D: .; J: TRBJ1-2; DNA: TGTGCCAGCAGTCCACGATCTAACTATGGCTACACCTTC; CDR3: CASSPRSNYGYTF
V: TRBV28; size: .; D: .; J: TRBJ1-5; DNA: TGTGCCAGCAGTTTTACCGGGAATCAGCCCCAGCATTTT; CDR3: CASSFTGNQPQHF
V: TRBV28; size: .; D: .; J: TRBJ2-3; DNA: TGTGCCAGCAGTTTCCCACAAGATACGCAGTATTTT; CDR3: CASSFPQDTQYF
V: TRBV4-1; size: few; D: TRBD1; J: TRBJ1-2; DNA: TGCGCCAGCAGCCCACCGGGACAGTCTTATGGCTACACCTTC; CDR3: CASSPPGQSYGYTF
V: TRBV11-2; size: .; D: .; J: TRBJ1-1; DNA: TGTGCCAGCAGCACCGGGACCAACACTGAAGCTTTCTTT; CDR3: CASSTGTNTEAFF
V: TRBV12-3/TRBV12-4; size: .; D: TRBD1; J: TRBJ1-6; DNA: TGTGCCAGCAGTTTAGTCGGACAGGGCGGGGTTGTATATTCACCCCTCCACTTT; CDR3: CASSLVGQGGVVYSPLHF
V: TRBV12-3/TRBV12-4; size: .; D: TRBD1; J: TRBJ2-1; DNA: TGTGCCAGCAAGGGCAGACAGGGGGCCTACAATGAGCAGTTCTTC; CDR3: CASKGRQGAYNEQFF
V: TRBV12-3/TRBV12-4; size: .; D: TRBD1; J: TRBJ2-1; DNA: TGTGCCAGCAGTTTAGATTGGACAGGCCAGCCAACCGAAGAGAAGTTCTTC; CDR3: CASSLDWTGQPTEEKFF